The 21 T cell receptor beta chains reported below all come from one sample, sequenced in a study of technical replicates of blood from a handful of donors. Measured with immunoSEQ multiplex PCR; TCRdb has only the in-frame clones, and not every one. The table has around 90,000 clones, approximately 94% seen once; the top ten hold about 0.39%. Sample: T cells isolated from PBMCs. These receptors were obtained from a human donor in good health.

The genes are TRBV4-1 and TRBJ2-2; TRBD2 agrees at 12 bases. Germline V gene data show CDR1 as MGHRA and CDR2 as YSYEKL. This CDR3 has 16 residues. The junction had 5 bases not matched to a gene; V was cut back by 4 bases and J by 5 bases. The CDR3 spells CASSLSSGRATGELFF. In nucleotides, the CDR3 is TGCGCCAGCAGCCTCTCTAGCGGGAGGGCGACCGGGGAGCTGTTTTTT.

This chain joins TRBV11-2 and TRBJ2-5, with 8 nucleotides matching TRBD1. Germline-derived CDR1 and CDR2 are SGHAT and FQNNGV. The CDR3 contains 14 residues. J was trimmed by 2 bases and V by 5 bases; bases with no gene match: 4. CDR3 nucleotide sequence: TGTGCCAGCAGCCCTTGGGACAGGCAAGAGACCCAGTACTTC. Amino acid sequence: CASSPWDRQETQYF.

As for this clone: Other DNA variants within this sample encode the same CDR3. The chain carries TRBV2 and TRBJ2-1; TRBD2 might be the D (6 bases). The V end was cut by 0 bases, the J end by 4 bases, with 7 bases between. This CDR3 has 14 amino acids. CDR1 SNHLY and CDR2 FYNNEI come from the germline V gene. CDR3 in DNA: TGTGCCAGCAGTGAAGCGGGAGGTTACAATGAGCAGTTCTTC. This codes for CASSEAGGYNEQFF.

The rearrangement uses TRBV11-3 and TRBJ1-1; D not resolved. Between the trimmed V and J ends, which lost 4 bases and 8 bases, there was a span of 11 bases. The V gene's germline CDR1 is SGHNT and CDR2 YENEEA. The CDR3 length is 12 residues. The DNA for the CDR3 is TGTGCCAGCAGCTCTAACCCTCGGGAAGCTTTCTTT. Its translation: CASSSNPREAFF.

The rearrangement uses TRBV6-1 and TRBJ1-2, with 7 bases identical to TRBD1. V lost 5 bases to trimming and J lost 4 bases; unmatched junction nucleotides: 10. CDR1 is MNHNS and CDR2 is SASEGT in the germline V gene. The CDR3 length is 15 residues. Written as DNA, the CDR3 is TGTGCCAGCAGTCCGGGACAGTACTCCTCCTATGGCTACACCTTC. Encoded protein: CASSPGQYSSYGYTF.

This clone has a single count. The chain is built from TRBV19 and TRBJ2-7, with D possibly matching TRBD2 (5 bases). In germline, CDR1 is LNHDA, CDR2 SQIVND (reference sequence). The CDR3 has 14 amino acids. V lost 5 bases to trimming and J lost 2 bases, with 13 bases between them. CDR3 nucleotides: TGTGCCAGTAGTTTAACCCCCGGGGCCTACGAGCAGTACTTC. It yields the protein CASSLTPGAYEQYF.

This clone was observed a single time. The chain has TRBV4-1 and TRBJ2-3, with D possibly matching TRBD2 (6 bases). The V gene lost 0 bases and the J gene lost 4 bases, with 14 bases spanning the gap. Germline CDR1 MGHRA, CDR2 YSYEKL. The CDR3 is 16 amino acids. In DNA form, the CDR3 reads TGCGCCAGCAGCCAAGATCCCGGGAGTGGTGCAGATACGCAGTATTTT. Its protein is CASSQDPGSGADTQYF.

The V call is TRBV6-5, the J call TRBJ2-1, with D unclear. This CDR3 has 15 residues. The V gene lost 2 bases and the J gene lost 6 bases, with 14 bases spanning the gap. The germline gives CDR1 MNHEY, CDR2 SVGAGI. The CDR3 DNA is TGTGCCAGCAGTTACGCGCGATCGGTTCTCAATGAGCAGTTCTTC. It encodes CASSYARSVLNEQFF.

The chain links TRBV5-6 to TRBJ1-2; unclear D gene. Germline assignment: CDR1 SGHDT and CDR2 YYEEEE. Trimming left V 0 bases short and J 2 bases short, with 11 bases between. There are 15 residues in the CDR3. Here the CDR3 DNA reads TGTGCCAGCAGCTTGGTCACCTCGCTAAACTATGGCTACACCTTC. The encoded protein is CASSLVTSLNYGYTF.

The sample holds one count of this clone. The rearrangement joins TRBV11-2 to TRBJ2-1; D possibly corresponds to TRBD2 (6 bases). Per the germline V gene, CDR1 is SGHAT and CDR2 is FQNNGV. The V end lost 5 bases, the J end lost 10 bases, and 21 bases lay between the germline ends. The CDR3 totals 15 residues. CDR3 DNA sequence: TGTGCCAGCAGCCGCGGGAACCAGCCCCGGGGGGAGCAGTTCTTC. Translated, it gives CASSRGNQPRGEQFF.

The chain is built from TRBV6-5 and TRBJ2-1, with TRBD2 matching 9 bases. This CDR3 comprises 12 residues. Trimming took 7 bases from V and 6 from J; bases not matched to a gene: 1. Germline V lookup: CDR1 MNHEY, CDR2 SVGAGI. The CDR3 loop reads CASTAGGNEQFF. The CDR3 DNA reads TGTGCCAGCACAGCGGGGGGCAATGAGCAGTTCTTC.

The V gene is TRBV9, the J gene TRBJ2-3; tentative D call: TRBD2 (6 bases). The germline gives CDR1 SGDLS, CDR2 YYNGEE. Deletions cut 0 bases from V and 3 bases from J, with 17 bases between. The CDR3 consists of 17 residues. The CDR3 nucleotides read TGTGCCAGCAGCGTAGTCGGCTCGGGAGAGGAGACAGATACGCAGTATTTT. Its protein is CASSVVGSGEETDTQYF.

The chain joins TRBV14 to TRBJ2-1; possibly TRBD2 for D (6 bases). In germline, CDR1 is SGHDN, CDR2 FVKESK. CDR3 length equals 16 residues. Trimming cost V 4 bases and J 2 bases, with 15 bases left between them. This CDR3 reads CASSRRRAGAYNEQFF. CDR3 nucleotide sequence: TGTGCCAGCAGCCGTCGGAGGGCCGGGGCCTACAATGAGCAGTTCTTC.

V is TRBV4-1 and J is TRBJ2-3; 7 bases are shared with TRBD2. J gave up 6 bases and V 5 bases, and 17 bases lay outside the gene matches. The CDR3 has 17 residues. Per the germline V gene, CDR1 is MGHRA and CDR2 is YSYEKL. The CDR3 DNA follows: TGCGCCAGCAGCTTGGCTAGCGGACCCATGGTGATCGATACGCAGTATTTT. It is translated as CASSLASGPMVIDTQYF.

The rearrangement joins TRBV11-2 to TRBJ2-7; the D is unclear. The germline V gene has CDR1 SGHAT and CDR2 FQNNGV. V lost 5 bases and J lost 6, with 11 bases in between. The CDR3 is made up of 12 amino acids. The CDR3 nucleotides are TGTGCCAGCAGCCCCGGTCCCGGCGAGCAGTACTTC. Amino acids: CASSPGPGEQYF.

The chain recombines TRBV18 with TRBJ1-1; D uncertain. This CDR3 contains 15 residues. The V gene lost 4 bases and the J gene lost 6 bases, with 18 bases spanning the gap. Germline-derived CDR1 and CDR2 are KGHSH and LQKENI. The CDR3 DNA reads TGTGCCAGCTCACAGGAGGGATTGATTTTTGCTGAAGCTTTCTTT. This codes for CASSQEGLIFAEAFF. Complete variable domain (other parts from reference TRBV18 and TRBJ1-1): NAGVMQNPRHLVRRRGQEARLRCSPMKGHSHVYWYRQLPEEGLKFMVYLQKENIIDESGMPKERFSAEFPKEGPSILRIQQVVRGDSAAYFCASSQEGLIFAEAFFGQGTRLTVV.

V gene TRBV4-1 combines with J gene TRBJ2-1; 8 bases line up with TRBD2. Per germline, CDR1 MGHRA and CDR2 YSYEKL. The J segment lost 8 bases and the V segment lost 3 bases, leaving 15 bases of the junction unmatched. The CDR3 consists of 17 residues. As DNA, the CDR3 is TGCGCCAGCAGCCATGCGACTGTAGGGACTAGGGGGTATGAGCAGTTCTTC. Amino acid sequence: CASSHATVGTRGYEQFF.

V is TRBV14 and J is TRBJ1-5; D not certain. CDR1 SGHDN and CDR2 FVKESK come from the germline V gene. Trimming took off 7 bases at V and 7 bases at J, with 5 bases between the two ends. This CDR3 has 10 amino acids. Here the CDR3 DNA reads TGTGCCAGCATTAGACAGCCCCAGCATTTT. It encodes CASIRQPQHF.

This chain links TRBV7-2 with TRBJ2-1; TRBD2 might be the D (6 bases). The germline gives CDR1 SGHTA, CDR2 FQGNSA. V was shortened by 3 bases and J by 10 bases, with 19 bases between the two germline ends. There are 15 residues in the CDR3. As DNA, the CDR3 is TGTGCCAGCAGCTTGGACTATGACAGATTGCGGGAGCAGTTCTTC. Translation gives CASSLDYDRLREQFF.

The chain has TRBV27 and TRBJ1-5; a possible D gene is TRBD1 (6 bases). The ends were cut back, 3 bases at V and 3 bases at J, with 12 bases in the middle. Germline V gene lookup returns CDR1 MNHEY and CDR2 SMNVEV (reference sequence). The CDR3 is made up of 15 amino acids. The CDR3 DNA sequence: TGTGCCAGCAGTTTCAGGGGTTTAGACAATCAGCCCCAGCATTTT. This sequence encodes CASSFRGLDNQPQHF.

The J gene is TRBJ2-1, the V gene TRBV10-3; 15 bases map to TRBD2. The CDR3 extends over 17 amino acids. The trim removed 3 bases at V and 5 bases at J, leaving 5 bases unmatched. Germline V CDR1 and CDR2: ENHRY, SYGVKD. The CDR3 bases are TGTGCCATCAGTGAAGGCGGGACTAGCGGGAGGAACAATGAGCAGTTCTTC. This translates into CAISEGGTSGRNNEQFF.